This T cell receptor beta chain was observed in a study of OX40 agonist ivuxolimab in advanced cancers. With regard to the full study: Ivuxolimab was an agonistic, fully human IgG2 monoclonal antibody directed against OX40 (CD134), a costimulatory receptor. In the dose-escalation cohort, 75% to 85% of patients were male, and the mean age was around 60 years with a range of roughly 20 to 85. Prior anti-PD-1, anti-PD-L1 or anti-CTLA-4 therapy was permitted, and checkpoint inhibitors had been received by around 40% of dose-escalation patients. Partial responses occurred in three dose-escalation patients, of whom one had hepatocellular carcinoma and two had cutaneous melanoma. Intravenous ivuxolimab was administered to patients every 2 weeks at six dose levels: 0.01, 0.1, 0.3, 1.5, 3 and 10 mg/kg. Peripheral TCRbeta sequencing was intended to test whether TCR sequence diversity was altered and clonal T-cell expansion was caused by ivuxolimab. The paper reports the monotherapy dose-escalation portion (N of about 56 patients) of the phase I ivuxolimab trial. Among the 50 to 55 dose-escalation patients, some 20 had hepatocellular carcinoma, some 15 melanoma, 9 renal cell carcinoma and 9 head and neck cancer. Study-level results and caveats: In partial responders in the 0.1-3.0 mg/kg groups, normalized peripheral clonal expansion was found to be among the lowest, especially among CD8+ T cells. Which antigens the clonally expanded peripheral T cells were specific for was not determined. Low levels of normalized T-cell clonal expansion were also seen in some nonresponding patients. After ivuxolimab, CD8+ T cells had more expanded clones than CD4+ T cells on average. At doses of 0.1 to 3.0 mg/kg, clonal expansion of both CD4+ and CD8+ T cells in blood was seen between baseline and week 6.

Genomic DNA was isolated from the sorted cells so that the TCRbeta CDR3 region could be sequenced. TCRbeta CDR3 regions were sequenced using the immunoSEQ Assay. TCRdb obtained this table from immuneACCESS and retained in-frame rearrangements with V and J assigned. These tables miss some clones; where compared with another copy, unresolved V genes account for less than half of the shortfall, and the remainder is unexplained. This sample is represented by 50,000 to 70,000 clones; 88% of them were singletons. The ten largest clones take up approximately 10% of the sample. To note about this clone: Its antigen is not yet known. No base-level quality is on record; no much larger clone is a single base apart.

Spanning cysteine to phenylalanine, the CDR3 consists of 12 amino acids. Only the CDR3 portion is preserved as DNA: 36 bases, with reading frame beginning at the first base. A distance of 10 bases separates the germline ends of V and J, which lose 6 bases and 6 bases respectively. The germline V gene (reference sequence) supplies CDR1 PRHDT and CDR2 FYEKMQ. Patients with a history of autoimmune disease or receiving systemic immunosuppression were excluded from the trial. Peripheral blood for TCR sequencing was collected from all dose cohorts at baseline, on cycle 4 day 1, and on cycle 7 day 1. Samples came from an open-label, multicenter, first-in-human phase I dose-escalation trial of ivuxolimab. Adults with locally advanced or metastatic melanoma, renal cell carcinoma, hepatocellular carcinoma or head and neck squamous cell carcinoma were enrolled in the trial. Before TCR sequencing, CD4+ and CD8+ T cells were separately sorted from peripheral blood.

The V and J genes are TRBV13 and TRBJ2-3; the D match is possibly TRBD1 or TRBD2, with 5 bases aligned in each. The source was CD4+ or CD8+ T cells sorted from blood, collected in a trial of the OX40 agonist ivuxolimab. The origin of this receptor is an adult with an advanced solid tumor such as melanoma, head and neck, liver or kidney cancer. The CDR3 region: CASSRGWDTQYF. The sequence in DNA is TGTGCCAGCAGTCGGGGCTGGGATACGCAGTATTTT.